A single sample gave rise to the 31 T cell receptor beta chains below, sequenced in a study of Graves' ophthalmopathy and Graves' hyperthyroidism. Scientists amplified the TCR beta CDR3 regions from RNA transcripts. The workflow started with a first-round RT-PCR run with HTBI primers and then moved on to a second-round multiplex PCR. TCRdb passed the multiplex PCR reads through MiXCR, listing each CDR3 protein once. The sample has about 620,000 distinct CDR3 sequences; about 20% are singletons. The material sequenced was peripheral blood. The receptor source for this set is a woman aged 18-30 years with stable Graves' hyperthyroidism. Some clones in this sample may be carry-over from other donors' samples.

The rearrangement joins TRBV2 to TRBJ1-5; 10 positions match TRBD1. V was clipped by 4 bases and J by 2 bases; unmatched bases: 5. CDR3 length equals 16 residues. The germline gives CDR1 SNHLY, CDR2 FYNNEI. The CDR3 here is CASSGGTGAGNQPQHF. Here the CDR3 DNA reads TGTGCCAGCAGTGGGGGGACAGGGGCGGGCAATCAGCCCCAGCATTTT.

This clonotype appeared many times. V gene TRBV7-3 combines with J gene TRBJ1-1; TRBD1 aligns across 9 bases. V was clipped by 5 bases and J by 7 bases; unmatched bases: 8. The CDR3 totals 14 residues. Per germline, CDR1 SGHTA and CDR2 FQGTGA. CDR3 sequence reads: CASSLGTGSDEAFF. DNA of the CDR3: TGTGCCAGCAGCCTCGGGACAGGGTCGGATGAAGCTTTCTTT.

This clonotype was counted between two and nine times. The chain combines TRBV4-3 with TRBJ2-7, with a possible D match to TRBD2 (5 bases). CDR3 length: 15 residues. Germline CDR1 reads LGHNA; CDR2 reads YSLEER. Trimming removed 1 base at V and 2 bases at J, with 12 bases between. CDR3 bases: TGCGCCAGCAGCCAAGTCGCGAGGGTCGCCTACGAGCAGTACTTC. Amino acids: CASSQVARVAYEQYF.

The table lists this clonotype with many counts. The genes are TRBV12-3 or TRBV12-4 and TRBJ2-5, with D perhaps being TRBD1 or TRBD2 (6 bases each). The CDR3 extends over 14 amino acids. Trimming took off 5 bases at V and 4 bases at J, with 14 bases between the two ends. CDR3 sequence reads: CASSPRLGGETQYF. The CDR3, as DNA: TGTGCCAGCAGTCCTCGACTAGGGGGAGAGACCCAGTACTTC.

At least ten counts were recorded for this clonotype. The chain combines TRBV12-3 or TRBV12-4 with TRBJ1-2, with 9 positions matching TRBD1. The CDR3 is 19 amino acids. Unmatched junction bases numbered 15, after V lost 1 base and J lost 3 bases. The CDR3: CASSLVYYRDREVDYGYTF. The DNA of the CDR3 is TGTGCCAGCAGTTTAGTATACTACCGGGACAGGGAAGTTGACTATGGCTACACCTTC.

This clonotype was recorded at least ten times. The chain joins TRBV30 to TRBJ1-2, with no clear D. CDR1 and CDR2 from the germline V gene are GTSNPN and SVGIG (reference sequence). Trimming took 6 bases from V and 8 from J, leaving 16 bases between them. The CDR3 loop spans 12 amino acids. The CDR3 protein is CACPKAKVGYTF. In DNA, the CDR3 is TGTGCCTGCCCAAAGGCTAAGGTCGGCTACACCTTC. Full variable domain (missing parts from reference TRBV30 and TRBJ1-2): SQTIHQWPATLVQPVGSPLSLECTVEGTSNPNLYWYRQAAGRGLQLLFYSVGIGQISSEVPQNLSASRPQDRQFILSSKKLLLSDSGFYLCACPKAKVGYTFGSGTRLTVV.

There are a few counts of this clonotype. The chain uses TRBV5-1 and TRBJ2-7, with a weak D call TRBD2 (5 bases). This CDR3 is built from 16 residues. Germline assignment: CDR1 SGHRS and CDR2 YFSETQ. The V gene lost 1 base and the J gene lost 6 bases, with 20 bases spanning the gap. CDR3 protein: CASSLKEASSGAEQYF. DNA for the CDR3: TGCGCCAGCAGCTTGAAAGAGGCTAGCTCGGGCGCCGAGCAGTACTTC.

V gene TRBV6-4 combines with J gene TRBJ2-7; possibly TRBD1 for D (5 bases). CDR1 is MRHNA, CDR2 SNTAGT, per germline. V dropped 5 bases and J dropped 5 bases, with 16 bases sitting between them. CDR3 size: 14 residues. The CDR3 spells CASSYSKGIHEQYF. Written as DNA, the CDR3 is TGTGCCAGCAGTTATTCGAAGGGGATCCACGAGCAGTACTTC.

The CDR3 bases are TGCAGTGCTAGATGGCAGGTCACAGATACGCAGTATTTT. Protein sequence: CSARWQVTDTQYF. This chain links TRBV20-1 with TRBJ2-3; D is uncertain. The CDR3 loop spans 13 amino acids. Trimming took 2 bases from V and 2 from J, leaving 8 bases between them. The germline CDR1 and CDR2 sequences are DFQATT and SNEGSKA (reference sequence).

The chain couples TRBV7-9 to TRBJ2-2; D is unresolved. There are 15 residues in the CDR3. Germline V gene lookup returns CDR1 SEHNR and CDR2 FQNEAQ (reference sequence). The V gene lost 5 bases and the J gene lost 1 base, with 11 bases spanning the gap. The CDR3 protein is CASSPSGKNTGELFF. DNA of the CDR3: TGTGCCAGCAGCCCCTCTGGGAAGAACACCGGGGAGCTGTTTTTT.

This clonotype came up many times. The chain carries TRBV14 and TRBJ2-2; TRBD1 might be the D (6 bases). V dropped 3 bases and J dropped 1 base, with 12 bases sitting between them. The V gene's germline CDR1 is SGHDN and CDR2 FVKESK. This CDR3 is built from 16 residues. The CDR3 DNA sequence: TGTGCCAGCAGCCATAGGGGACAACTGAACACCGGGGAGCTGTTTTTT. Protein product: CASSHRGQLNTGELFF.

The CDR3 region is CASSHPRLAGVDETQYF. As DNA, the CDR3 is TGTGCCAGCAGCCATCCTCGACTAGCGGGGGTGGATGAGACCCAGTACTTC. The V and J genes are TRBV11-2 and TRBJ2-5; the match to TRBD2 covers 12 bases. Germline CDR1 and CDR2: SGHAT and FQNNGV. The junction had 12 bases not matched to a gene; V was cut back by 5 bases and J by 5 bases. This CDR3 region has 17 residues. Combining the CDR3 with reference TRBV11-2 and TRBJ2-5 gives the whole variable domain EAGVAQSPRYKIIEKRQSVAFWCNPISGHATLYWYQQILGQGPKLLIQFQNNGVVDDSQLPKDRFSAERLKGVDSTLKIQPAKLEDSAVYLCASSHPRLAGVDETQYFGPGTRLLVL.

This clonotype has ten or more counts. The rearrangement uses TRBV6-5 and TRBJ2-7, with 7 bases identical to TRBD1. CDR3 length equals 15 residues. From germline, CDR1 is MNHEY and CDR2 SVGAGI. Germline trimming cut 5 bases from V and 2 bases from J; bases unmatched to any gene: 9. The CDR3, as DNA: TGTGCCAGCAGTAACGAAGGACAGGCCCCCTACGAGCAGTACTTC. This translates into CASSNEGQAPYEQYF.

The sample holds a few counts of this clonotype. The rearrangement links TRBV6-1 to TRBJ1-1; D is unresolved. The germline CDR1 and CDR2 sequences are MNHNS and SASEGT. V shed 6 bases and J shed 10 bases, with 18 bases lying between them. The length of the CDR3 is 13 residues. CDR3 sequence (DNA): TGTGCCAGCAGCCCCAACACCCCTAGTGGAGCTTTCTTT. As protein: CASSPNTPSGAFF.

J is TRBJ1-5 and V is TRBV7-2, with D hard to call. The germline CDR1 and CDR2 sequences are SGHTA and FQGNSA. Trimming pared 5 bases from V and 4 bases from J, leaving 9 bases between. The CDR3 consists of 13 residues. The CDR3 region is CASSTDLNQPQHF. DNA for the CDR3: TGTGCCAGCAGCACCGATCTTAATCAGCCCCAGCATTTT.

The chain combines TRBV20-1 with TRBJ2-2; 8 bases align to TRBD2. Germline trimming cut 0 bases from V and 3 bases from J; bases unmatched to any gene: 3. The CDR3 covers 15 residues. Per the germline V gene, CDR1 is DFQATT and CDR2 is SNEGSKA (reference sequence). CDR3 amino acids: CSARDSGMDTGELFF. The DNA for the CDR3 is TGCAGTGCTAGAGATAGCGGGATGGACACCGGGGAGCTGTTTTTT.

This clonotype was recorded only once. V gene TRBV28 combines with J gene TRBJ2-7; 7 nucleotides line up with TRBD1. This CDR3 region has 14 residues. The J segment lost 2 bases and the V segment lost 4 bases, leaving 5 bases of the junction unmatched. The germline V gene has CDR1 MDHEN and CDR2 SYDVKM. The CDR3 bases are TGTGCCAGCAGTTCCACAGGGGCCCCCTACGAGCAGTACTTC. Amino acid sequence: CASSSTGAPYEQYF. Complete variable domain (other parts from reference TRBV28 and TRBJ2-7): DVKVTQSSRYLVKRTGEKVFLECVQDMDHENMFWYRQDPGLGLRLIYFSYDVKMKEKGDIPEGYSVSREKKERFSLILESASTNQTSMYLCASSSTGAPYEQYFGPGTRLTVT.

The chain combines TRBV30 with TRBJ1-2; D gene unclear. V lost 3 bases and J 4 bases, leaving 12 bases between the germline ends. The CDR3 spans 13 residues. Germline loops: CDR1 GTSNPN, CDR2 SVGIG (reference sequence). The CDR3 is CAWRGDNFYGYTF. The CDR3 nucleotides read TGTGCCTGGAGAGGTGACAACTTCTATGGCTACACCTTC.

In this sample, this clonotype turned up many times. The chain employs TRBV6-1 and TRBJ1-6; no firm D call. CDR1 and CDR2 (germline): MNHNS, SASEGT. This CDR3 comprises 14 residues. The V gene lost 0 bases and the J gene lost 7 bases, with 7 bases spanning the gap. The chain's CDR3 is CASSEAGSNSPLHF. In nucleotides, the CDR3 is TGTGCCAGCAGTGAAGCGGGTAGCAATTCACCCCTCCACTTT.

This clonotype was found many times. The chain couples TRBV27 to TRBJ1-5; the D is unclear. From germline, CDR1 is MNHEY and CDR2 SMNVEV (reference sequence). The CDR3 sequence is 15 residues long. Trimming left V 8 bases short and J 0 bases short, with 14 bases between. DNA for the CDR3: TGTGCCAGCTCTCTGTTCCAGGCTAGCAATCAGCCCCAGCATTTT. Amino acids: CASSLFQASNQPQHF.

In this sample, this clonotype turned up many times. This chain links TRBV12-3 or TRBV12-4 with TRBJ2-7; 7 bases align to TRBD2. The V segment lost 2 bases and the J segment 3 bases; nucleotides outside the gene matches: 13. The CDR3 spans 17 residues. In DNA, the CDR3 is TGTGCCAGCAGTTTAACAGCGGGGACTTCCGGAGGCTACGAGCAGTACTTC. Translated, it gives CASSLTAGTSGGYEQYF.

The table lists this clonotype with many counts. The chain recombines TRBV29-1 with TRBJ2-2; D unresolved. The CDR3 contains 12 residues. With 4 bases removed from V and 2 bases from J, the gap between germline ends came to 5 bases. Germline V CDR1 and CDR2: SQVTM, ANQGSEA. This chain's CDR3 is CSVVQNTGELFF. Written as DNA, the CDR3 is TGCAGCGTTGTCCAAAACACCGGGGAGCTGTTTTTT.

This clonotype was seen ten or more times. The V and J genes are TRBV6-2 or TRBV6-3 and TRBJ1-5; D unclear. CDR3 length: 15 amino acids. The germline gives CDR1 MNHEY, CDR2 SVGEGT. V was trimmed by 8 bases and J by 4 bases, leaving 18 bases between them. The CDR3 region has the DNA TGTGCCAGCTCCCCAGAGCAGATTCTTAATCAGCCCCAGCATTTT. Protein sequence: CASSPEQILNQPQHF.

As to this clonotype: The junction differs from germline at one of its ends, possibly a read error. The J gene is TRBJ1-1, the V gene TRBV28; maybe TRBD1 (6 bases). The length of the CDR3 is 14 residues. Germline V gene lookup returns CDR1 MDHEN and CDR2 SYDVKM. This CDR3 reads CASSHNRADTEAFF. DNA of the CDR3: TGTGCCAGCAGCCATAACAGGGCCGACACTGAAGCCTTCTTT.

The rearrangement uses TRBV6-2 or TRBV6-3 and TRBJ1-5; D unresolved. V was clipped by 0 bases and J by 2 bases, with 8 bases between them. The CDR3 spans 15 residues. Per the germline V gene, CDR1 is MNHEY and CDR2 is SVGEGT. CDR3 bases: TGTGCCAGCAGTTACTCATGGCAGGGCAATCAGCCCCAGCATTTT. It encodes CASSYSWQGNQPQHF.

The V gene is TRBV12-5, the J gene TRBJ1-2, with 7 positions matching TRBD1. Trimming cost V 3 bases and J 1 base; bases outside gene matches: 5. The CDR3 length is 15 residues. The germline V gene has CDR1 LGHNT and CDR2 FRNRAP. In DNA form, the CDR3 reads TGTGCTAGTGGTTTCCAACCAGGGGGTAACTATGGCTACACCTTC. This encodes CASGFQPGGNYGYTF.

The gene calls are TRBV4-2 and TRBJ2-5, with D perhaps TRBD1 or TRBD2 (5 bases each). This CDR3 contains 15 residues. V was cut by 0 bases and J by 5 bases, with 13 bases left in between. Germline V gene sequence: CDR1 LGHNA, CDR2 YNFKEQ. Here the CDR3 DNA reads TGTGCCAGCAGCCAAGATTTTCTAGCAGGGGAGACCCAGTACTTC. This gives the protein CASSQDFLAGETQYF.

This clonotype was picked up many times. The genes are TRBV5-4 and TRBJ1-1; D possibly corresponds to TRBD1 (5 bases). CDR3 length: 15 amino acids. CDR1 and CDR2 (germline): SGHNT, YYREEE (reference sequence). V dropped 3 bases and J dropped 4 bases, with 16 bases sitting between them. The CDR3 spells CASSSGTREGTEAFF. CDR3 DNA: TGTGCCAGCAGCTCCGGGACCCGGGAGGGCACTGAAGCTTTCTTT. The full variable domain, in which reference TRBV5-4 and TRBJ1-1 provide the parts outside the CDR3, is ETGVTQSPTHLIKTRGQQVTLRCSSQSGHNTVSWYQQALGQGPQFIFQYYREEENGRGNFPPRFSGLQFPNYSSELNVNALELDDSALYLCASSSGTREGTEAFFGQGTRLTVV.

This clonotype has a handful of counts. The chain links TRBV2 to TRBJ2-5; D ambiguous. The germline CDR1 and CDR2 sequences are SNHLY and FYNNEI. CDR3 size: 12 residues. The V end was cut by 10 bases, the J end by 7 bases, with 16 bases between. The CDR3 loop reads CATSDRMATQYF. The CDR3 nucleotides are TGTGCCACCTCGGACCGCATGGCGACCCAGTACTTC.

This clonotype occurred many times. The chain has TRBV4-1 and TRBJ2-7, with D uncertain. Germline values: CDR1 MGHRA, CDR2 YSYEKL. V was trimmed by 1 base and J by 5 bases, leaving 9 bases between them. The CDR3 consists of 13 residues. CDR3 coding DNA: TGCGCCAGCAGCCAAGCCGGTGGCCACGAGCAGTACTTC. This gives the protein CASSQAGGHEQYF.

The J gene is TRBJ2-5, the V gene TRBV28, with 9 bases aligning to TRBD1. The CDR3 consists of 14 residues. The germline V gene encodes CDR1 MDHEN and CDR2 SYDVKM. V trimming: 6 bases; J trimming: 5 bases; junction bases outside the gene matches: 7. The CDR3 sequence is CASSPTGGDETQYF. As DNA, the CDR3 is TGTGCCAGCAGCCCAACAGGGGGCGATGAGACCCAGTACTTC.